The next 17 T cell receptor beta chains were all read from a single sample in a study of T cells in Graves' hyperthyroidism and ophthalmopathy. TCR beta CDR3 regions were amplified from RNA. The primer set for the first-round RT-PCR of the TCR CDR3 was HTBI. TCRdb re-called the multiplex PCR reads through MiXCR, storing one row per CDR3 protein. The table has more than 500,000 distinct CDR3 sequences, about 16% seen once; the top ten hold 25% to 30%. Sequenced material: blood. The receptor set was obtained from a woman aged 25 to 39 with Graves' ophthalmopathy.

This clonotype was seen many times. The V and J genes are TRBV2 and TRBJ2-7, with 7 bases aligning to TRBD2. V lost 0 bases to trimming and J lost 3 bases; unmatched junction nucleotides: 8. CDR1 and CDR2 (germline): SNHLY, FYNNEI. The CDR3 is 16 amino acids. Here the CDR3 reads CASSEAKAGVFYEQYF. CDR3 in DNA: TGTGCCAGCAGTGAAGCGAAGGCGGGAGTATTCTACGAGCAGTACTTC.

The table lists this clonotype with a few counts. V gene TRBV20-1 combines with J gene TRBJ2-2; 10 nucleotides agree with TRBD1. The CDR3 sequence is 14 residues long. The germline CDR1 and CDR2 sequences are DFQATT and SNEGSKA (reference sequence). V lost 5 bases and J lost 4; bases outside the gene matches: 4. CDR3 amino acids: CSAVDRGPTGELFF. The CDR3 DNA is TGCAGTGCTGTAGACAGGGGGCCCACCGGGGAGCTGTTTTTT.

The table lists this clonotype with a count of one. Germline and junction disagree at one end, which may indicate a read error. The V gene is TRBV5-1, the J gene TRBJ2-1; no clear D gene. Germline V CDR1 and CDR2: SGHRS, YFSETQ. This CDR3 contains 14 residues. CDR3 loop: CASSPRPAYNEQFF. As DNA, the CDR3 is TGTGCCAGCAGCCCTCGACCCGCCTACAATGAGCAGTTCTTC.

The CDR3 DNA reads TGTGCCAGCAGTTTTGGTGGGAACTCCTACGAGCAGTACTTC. It codes for CASSFGGNSYEQYF. The chain joins TRBV2 to TRBJ2-7; D ambiguous. With 5 bases removed from V and 0 bases from J, the gap between germline ends came to 11 bases. This CDR3 has 14 amino acids. CDR1 is SNHLY and CDR2 is FYNNEI in the germline V gene.

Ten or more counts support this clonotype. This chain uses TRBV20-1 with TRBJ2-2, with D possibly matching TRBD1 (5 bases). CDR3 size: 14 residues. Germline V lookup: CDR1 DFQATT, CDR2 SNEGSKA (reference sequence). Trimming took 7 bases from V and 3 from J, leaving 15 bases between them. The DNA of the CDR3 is TGCAGTGGACGATTAGGGGCCTACACCGGGGAGCTGTTTTTT. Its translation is CSGRLGAYTGELFF.

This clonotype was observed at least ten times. The CDR3 coding sequence is TGTGCCAGCTCACCGACTCCGGGACAGGGTGTTGAAAAACTGTTTTTT. Protein product: CASSPTPGQGVEKLFF. The V and J genes are TRBV18 and TRBJ1-4, with TRBD1 identical over 9 bases. Trimming at V came to 3 bases and at J to 7 bases, leaving 9 bases not matched to a gene. The CDR3 is 16 residues long. From germline, CDR1 is KGHSH and CDR2 LQKENI.

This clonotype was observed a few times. The chain's CDR3 is CASSLKSTGAGTGELFF. CDR3 in DNA: TGTGCCAGCAGCTTGAAATCCACAGGGGCGGGCACCGGGGAGCTGTTTTTT. The rearrangement uses TRBV7-8 and TRBJ2-2; TRBD1 aligns across 7 bases. The CDR3 loop spans 17 amino acids. Germline V gene lookup returns CDR1 SGHVS and CDR2 FQNEAQ. Losses at the gene ends were 3 bases for V and 4 bases for J; bases not matched to a gene: 11.

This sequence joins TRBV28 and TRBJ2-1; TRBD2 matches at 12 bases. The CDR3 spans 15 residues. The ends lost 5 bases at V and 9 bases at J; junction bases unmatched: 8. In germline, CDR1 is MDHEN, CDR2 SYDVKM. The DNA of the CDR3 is TGTGCCAGCAGTACCGGACTAGCGGGGCTAGGTGAGCAGTTCTTC. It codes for CASSTGLAGLGEQFF.

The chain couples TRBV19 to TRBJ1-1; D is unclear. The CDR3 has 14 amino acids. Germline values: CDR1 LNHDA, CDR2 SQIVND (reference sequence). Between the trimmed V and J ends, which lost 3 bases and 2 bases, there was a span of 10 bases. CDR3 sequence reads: CASSMGKLNTEAFF. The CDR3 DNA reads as TGTGCCAGTAGTATGGGTAAACTAAACACTGAAGCTTTCTTT.

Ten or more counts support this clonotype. The CDR3 DNA reads TGCAGTGCCCAACTTACCAGGGGTTCAAGCTCCTACAATGAGCAGTTCTTC. This gives the protein CSAQLTRGSSSYNEQFF. The chain carries TRBV20-1 and TRBJ2-1, with a weak D call TRBD1 (6 bases). The germline V gene encodes CDR1 DFQATT and CDR2 SNEGSKA (reference sequence). The V and J ends lost 6 bases and 0 bases respectively, with 21 bases between them. This CDR3 has 17 amino acids.

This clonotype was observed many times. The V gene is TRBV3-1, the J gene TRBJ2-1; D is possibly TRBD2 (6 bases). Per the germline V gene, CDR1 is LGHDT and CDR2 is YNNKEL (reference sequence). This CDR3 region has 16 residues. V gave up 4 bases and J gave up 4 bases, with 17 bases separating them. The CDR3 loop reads CASSPWDSGYYNEQFF. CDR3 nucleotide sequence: TGTGCCAGCAGCCCATGGGATAGCGGCTATTACAATGAGCAGTTCTTC.

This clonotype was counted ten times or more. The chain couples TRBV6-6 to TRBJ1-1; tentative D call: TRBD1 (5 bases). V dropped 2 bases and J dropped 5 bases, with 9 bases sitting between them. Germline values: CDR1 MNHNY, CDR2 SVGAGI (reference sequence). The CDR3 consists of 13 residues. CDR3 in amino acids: CASSYDRDTEAFF. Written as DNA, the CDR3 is TGTGCCAGCAGTTACGACAGAGATACTGAAGCTTTCTTT.

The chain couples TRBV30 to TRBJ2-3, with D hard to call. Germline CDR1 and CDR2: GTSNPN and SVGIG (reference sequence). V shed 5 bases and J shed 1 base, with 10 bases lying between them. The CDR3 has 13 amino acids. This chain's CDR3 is CAWVRGGTDTQYF. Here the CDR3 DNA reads TGTGCCTGGGTCCGTGGGGGCACAGATACGCAGTATTTT.

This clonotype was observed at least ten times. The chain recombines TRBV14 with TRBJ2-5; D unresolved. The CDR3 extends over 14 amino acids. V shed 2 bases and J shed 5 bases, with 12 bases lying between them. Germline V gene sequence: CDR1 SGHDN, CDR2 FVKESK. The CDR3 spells CASSQSPLRETQYF. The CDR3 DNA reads TGTGCCAGCAGCCAAAGCCCATTACGGGAGACCCAGTACTTC.

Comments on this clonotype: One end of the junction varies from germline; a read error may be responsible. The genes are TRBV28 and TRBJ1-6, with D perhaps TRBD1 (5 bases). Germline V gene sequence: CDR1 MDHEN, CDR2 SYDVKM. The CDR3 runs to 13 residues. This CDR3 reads CASKSSQGSPPHF. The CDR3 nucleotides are TGTGCCAGCAAGAGTTCCCAGGGTTCACCCCCCCACTTT. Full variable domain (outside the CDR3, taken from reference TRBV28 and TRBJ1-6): DVKVTQSSRYLVKRTGEKVFLECVQDMDHENMFWYRQDPGLGLRLIYFSYDVKMKEKGDIPEGYSVSREKKERFSLILESASTNQTSMYLCASKSSQGSPPHFGNGTRLTVT.

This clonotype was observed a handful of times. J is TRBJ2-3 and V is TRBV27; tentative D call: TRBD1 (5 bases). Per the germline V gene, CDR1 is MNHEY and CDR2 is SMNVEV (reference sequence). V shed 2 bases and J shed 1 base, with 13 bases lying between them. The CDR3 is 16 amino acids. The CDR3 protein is CASSLNGAGGTDTQYF. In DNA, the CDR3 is TGTGCCAGCAGTTTAAATGGGGCCGGCGGCACAGATACGCAGTATTTT.

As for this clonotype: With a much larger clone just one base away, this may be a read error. The DNA for the CDR3 is TGTGCCAGCACCAAGACCGGGACTACCACCTACAATGAGCAGTACTTC. Translation: CASTKTGTTTYNEQYF. V is TRBV27 and J is TRBJ2-1, with 7 bases aligning to TRBD2. The DNA matches TRBJ2-7 better at its end, which makes the J call doubtful. The CDR3 is 16 residues long. Germline V gene sequence: CDR1 MNHEY, CDR2 SMNVEV (reference sequence).